The clone carrying this T cell receptor (beta chain) was found a few times. What it binds is unknown. The data stem from a study of molecular identifiers for immune sequencing clone quantification. Study context: In replicates, RNA taken from around 20,000 or 100,000 naive CD8 cells was divided five ways, and four portions underwent sequencing. Whole-study results and caveats: Highly expanded clones may be undercounted when identical TCR molecules share barcodes. Among effectors, clones above 20 RNA copies held over 98% of molecules; among naive cells, under 1%.

This CDR3 region has 15 residues. The junction had 10 bases not matched to a gene; V was cut back by 7 bases and J by 6 bases. Germline V gives CDR1 SNHLY, CDR2 FYNNEI. Bulk TCR library preparation followed previously described methods with listed TCR primers. TCRdb re-called the PCR reads through MiXCR, storing one row per CDR3 protein. The sample contains nearly 8,500 distinct CDR3 sequences, around a third of which appear only once. This receptor was identified in a human donor in good health. Some libraries in this study had Jurkat cell RNA spiked in. V and J are TRBV2 and TRBJ2-2, with 8 bases fitting TRBD1. Sample: naive CD8+ T cells from blood, with Jurkat cell RNA spiked in. Stated subset: FACS-sorted CD8+CD4-CCR7+CD45RA+ naive T cells. The CDR3: CASTSTGAGPGELFF. The DNA for the CDR3 is TGTGCCAGCACCTCGACAGGGGCTGGTCCCGGGGAGCTGTTTTTT.